This T cell receptor (beta chain) derives from a study of blood T cells in healthy people across ages. The second PCR ran about 6 to 12 cycles with a sample-barcoded 5' primer and J-beta primers. Each CDR3 protein is one row after TCRdb ran MiXCR on the 5' RACE reads. Among roughly 720,000 distinct CDR3 sequences, about 55% were seen once, and the ten largest hold under 50%. Germline CDR1 reads LGHDT; CDR2 reads YNNKEL (reference sequence). This CDR3 has 13 residues. V shed 4 bases and J shed 4 bases, with 10 bases lying between them. Study-wide findings and caveats: PBMCs were not sorted, which prevented a conclusive comparison of naive versus antigen-experienced cells. In older individuals, TCR beta diversity per million T cells was lower, falling roughly linearly with age.

On this clonotype itself: Its antigen is unidentified.

This clonotype was obtained from a man older than 75 in good health. V usage is TRBV3-1 and J usage is TRBJ1-2; D call uncertain. The material sequenced was blood. Here the CDR3 reads CASSPKTGYGYTF. CDR3 nucleotide sequence: TGTGCCAGCAGCCCAAAGACTGGCTATGGCTACACCTTC.